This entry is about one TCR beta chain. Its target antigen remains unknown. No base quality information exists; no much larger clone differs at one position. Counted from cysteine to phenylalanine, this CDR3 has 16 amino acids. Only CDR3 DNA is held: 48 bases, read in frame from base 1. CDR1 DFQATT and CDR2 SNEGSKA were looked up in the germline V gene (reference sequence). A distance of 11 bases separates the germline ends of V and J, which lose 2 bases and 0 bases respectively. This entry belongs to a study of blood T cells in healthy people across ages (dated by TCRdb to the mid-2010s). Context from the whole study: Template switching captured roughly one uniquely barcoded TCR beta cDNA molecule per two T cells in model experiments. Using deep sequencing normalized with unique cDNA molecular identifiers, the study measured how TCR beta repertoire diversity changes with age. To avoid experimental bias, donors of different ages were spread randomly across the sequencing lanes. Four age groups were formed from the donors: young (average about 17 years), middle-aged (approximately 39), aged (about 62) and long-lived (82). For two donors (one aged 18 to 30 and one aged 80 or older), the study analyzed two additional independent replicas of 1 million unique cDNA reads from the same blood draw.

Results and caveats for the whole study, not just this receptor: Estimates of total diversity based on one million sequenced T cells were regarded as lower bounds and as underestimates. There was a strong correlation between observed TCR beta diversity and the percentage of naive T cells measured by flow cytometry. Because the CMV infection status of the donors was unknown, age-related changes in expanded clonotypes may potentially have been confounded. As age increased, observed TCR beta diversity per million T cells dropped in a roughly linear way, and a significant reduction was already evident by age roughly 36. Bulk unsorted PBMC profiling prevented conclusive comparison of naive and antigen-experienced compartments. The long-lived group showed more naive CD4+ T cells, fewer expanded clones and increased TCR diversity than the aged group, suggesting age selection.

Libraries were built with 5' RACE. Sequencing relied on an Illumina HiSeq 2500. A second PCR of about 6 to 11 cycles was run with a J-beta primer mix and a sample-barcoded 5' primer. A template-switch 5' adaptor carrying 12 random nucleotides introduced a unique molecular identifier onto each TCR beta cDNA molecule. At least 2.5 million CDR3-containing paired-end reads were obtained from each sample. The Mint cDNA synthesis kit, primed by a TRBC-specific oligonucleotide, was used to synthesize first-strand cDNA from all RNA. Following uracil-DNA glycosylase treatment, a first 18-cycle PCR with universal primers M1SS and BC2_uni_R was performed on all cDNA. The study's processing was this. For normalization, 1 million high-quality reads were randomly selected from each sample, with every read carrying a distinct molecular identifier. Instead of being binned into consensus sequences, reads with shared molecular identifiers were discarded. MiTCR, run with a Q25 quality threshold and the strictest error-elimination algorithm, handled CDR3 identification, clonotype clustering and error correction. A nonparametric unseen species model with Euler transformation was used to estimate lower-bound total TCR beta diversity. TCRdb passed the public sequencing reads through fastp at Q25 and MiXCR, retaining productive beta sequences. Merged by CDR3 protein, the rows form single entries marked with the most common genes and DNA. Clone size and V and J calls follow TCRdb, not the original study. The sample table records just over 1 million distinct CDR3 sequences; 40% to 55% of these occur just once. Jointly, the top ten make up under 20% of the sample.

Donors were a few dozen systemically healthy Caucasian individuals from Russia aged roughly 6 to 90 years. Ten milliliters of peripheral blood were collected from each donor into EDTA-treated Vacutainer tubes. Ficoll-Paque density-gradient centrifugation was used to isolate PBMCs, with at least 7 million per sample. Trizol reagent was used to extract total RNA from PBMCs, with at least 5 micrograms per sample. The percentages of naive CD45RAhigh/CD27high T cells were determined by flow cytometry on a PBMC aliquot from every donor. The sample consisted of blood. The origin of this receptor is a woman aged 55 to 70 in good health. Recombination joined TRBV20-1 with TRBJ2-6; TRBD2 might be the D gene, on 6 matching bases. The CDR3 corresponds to CSARRGRNSGANVLTF. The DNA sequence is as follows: TGCAGTGCTAGAAGAGGGAGGAACTCTGGGGCCAACGTCCTGACTTTC.